This T cell receptor beta chain was recorded in a study of blood T cell repertoires in COVID-19 (dated by TCRdb to 2020 to 2021). With respect to the entire study: Samples covering the acute and convalescent phases of COVID-19 were provided by collaborators in the United States, Italy and Spain. A de-identified subject ID, COVID-19 status, age in years and sex were almost always included in the sample metadata. The samples were drawn from two sources: the first 160 participants of the ongoing ImmuneRACE study, and 1,000 to 1,500 subjects contributed by 6 global collaborators. The material from the prospective study consisted of cDNA or gDNA derived from T cells, B-cell-depleted T cells, or PBMCs. Deeply sampled blood TCRbeta repertoires from subjects exposed to, actively infected with, or recovered from COVID-19 were included in the dataset. Where available, HLA class I and class II types were obtained from metadata supplied by the sample provider rather than from assay-based typing. The repertoires were made available in a free public database intended to serve as a resource for research on the immune response to SARS-CoV-2. Broad study findings and their caveats: The quantity of clinical and demographic metadata differed by source and by participant and was supplied without curation.

With respect to this clone: Its target antigen remains unknown. Within one base of it there is no much larger clone, and no base qualities were kept.

The immunoSEQ Assay, a bias-controlled multiplex PCR, was used to amplify TCRbeta CDR3 regions from genomic DNA. Regarding the original processing steps: Nucleated cell counts per sample were estimated from amplification of reference gene primers within the assay. To quantify the absolute abundance of each unique TCRbeta CDR3 rearrangement, sequence reads were collapsed and filtered. Productive Simpson clonality was computed per sample as the square root of Simpson's diversity index over productive rearrangements. TCRdb provides this immuneACCESS table in a form limited to in-frame rearrangements. Some clones are lacking; in checked studies, under half of them reflect an unresolved V gene, and why the rest are absent is not known. Clonal size and the V and J genes are those of that table, whereas D and trimming came from the DNA. This sample gives 150,000 to 200,000 clones in total; about 86% of them show up just once. In total, the top ten clones hold over 7% of the sample.

Each collaborating institution followed its own protocols to collect whole blood in K2EDTA tubes. For TCRbeta analysis, collaborators shipped samples as frozen whole blood, isolated PBMCs, or DNA extracted from either of those sample types. The trim is 3 bases for V and 0 bases for J, with a gap of 5 bases between the germline ends. Including cysteine and phenylalanine, the CDR3 has 13 amino acids. The only DNA kept is the CDR3, 39 bases in frame from the first base. From a lookup of the germline V gene, CDR1 and CDR2 are KGHSH and LQKENI. The V and J genes are TRBV18 and TRBJ2-5; TRBD2 is a weak D gene call, 5 bases matching. Source material: peripheral blood. The source is a man aged 50-59 years with active or convalescent COVID-19. The sequence in DNA is TGTGCCAGCTCACCCGGGGACCAAGAGACCCAGTACTTC. Its translation reads: CASSPGDQETQYF.